Listed below are T cell receptor beta chains from one sample, sequenced in a study of identical twins. TCRdb redid the calling of the 5' RACE reads with MiXCR, one entry per CDR3 protein. The data contain approximately 300,000 distinct CDR3 sequences, just under 9.5% of them singletons. Another study also made use of these data, one on yellow fever vaccine responses in identical twins.

Sequences were obtained from CD8+ T cells sorted from blood. Every receptor here comes from a woman under 30 in good health. Each CDR3 is given with its conserved first and last residue. Fields, in order: clone size, D gene, V gene, J gene, CDR3 protein, CDR3 DNA. A D gene is named only where the DNA matches it firmly. Not all rows give a size; the values are once, few, many and, for expanded clones, a class.

few	TRBD2	TRBV10-3	TRBJ2-5	CAISETSGRVGTQYF	TGTGCCATCAGTGAGACTAGCGGCAGAGTTGGGACCCAGTACTTC
NA	TRBD1	TRBV19	TRBJ2-7	CACAPGQGTYEQYF	TGTGCCTGTGCGCCGGGACAGGGGACCTACGAGCAGTACTTC
few	NA	TRBV20-1	TRBJ2-6	CSASVGTSSSGANVLTF	TGCAGTGCAAGCGTCGGGACATCAAGCTCTGGGGCCAACGTCCTGACTTTC
NA	NA	TRBV6-5	TRBJ2-1	CASSYLKGSAEQFF	TGTGCCAGCAGTTACCTGAAGGGATCGGCTGAGCAGTTCTTC
few	NA	TRBV25-1	TRBJ1-1	CASRGIVARGTEAFF	TGTGCCAGCAGGGGGATTGTTGCTCGAGGGACTGAAGCTTTCTTT
large	TRBD1	TRBV6-5	TRBJ1-5	CASSYGQGNQPQHF	TGTGCCAGCAGTTACGGACAGGGCAATCAGCCCCAGCATTTT
many	NA	TRBV7-9	TRBJ1-2	CASSFGTDYGYTF	TGTGCCAGCAGCTTCGGCACTGACTATGGCTACACCTTC
many	NA	TRBV9	TRBJ2-2	CASSVADTGELFF	TGTGCCAGCAGCGTAGCCGACACCGGGGAGCTGTTTTTT
NA	NA	TRBV7-9	TRBJ1-4	CASSTQGFIEKLFF	TGTGCCAGCAGCACACAGGGATTTATCGAAAAACTGTTTTTT
few	TRBD2	TRBV9	TRBJ2-1	CASSVGSLLAGVFEQFF	TGTGCCAGCAGCGTAGGGTCCCTGTTAGCGGGAGTTTTTGAGCAGTTCTTC
NA	NA	TRBV9	TRBJ2-3	CASSEQGIITDTQYF	TGTGCCAGCAGCGAACAGGGAATAATCACAGATACGCAGTATTTT
few	NA	TRBV12-3/TRBV12-4	TRBJ2-5	CASSLARFGIVKETQYF	TGTGCCAGCAGTTTAGCGCGTTTCGGGATCGTTAAGGAGACCCAGTACTTC
NA	TRBD1	TRBV7-9	TRBJ2-5	CASGSTGRETQYF	TGTGCCAGCGGCTCGACAGGGCGAGAGACCCAGTACTTC
NA	NA	TRBV2	TRBJ2-2	CASSEMVGYGELFF	TGTGCCAGCAGTGAAATGGTGGGATACGGGGAGCTGTTTTTT
few	NA	TRBV5-1	TRBJ2-1	CASSRRVGYNEQFF	TGCGCCAGCAGCAGGCGGGTGGGTTACAATGAGCAGTTCTTC
many	NA	TRBV29-1	TRBJ2-1	CSVVAPDNEQFF	TGCAGCGTTGTGGCACCGGACAATGAGCAGTTCTTC
NA	TRBD2	TRBV4-2	TRBJ2-7	CASSHSGTSGLSSYEQYF	TGTGCCAGCAGCCACTCCGGGACTAGCGGGCTCAGCTCCTACGAGCAGTACTTC
many	TRBD1	TRBV5-1	TRBJ2-3	CASSLAGTGGTDTQYF	TGCGCCAGCAGCTTGGCCGGGACAGGGGGCACAGATACGCAGTATTTT
NA	TRBD1	TRBV15	TRBJ2-7	CATSGEQGAGYEQYF	TGTGCCACCAGCGGGGAACAGGGGGCTGGGTACGAGCAGTACTTC
many	NA	TRBV7-9	TRBJ2-2	CASSRLEDELFF	TGTGCCAGCAGCCGGCTAGAAGACGAGCTGTTTTTT
few	NA	TRBV12-3/TRBV12-4	TRBJ1-4	CASSEGLTNEKLFF	TGTGCCAGCAGTGAAGGGCTAACTAATGAAAAACTGTTTTTT
many	NA	TRBV7-2	TRBJ2-7	CASRNPSATYEQYF	TGTGCCAGCAGGAACCCCAGTGCTACCTACGAGCAGTACTTC
many	TRBD2	TRBV20-1	TRBJ2-7	CSARVSGRYEQYF	TGCAGTGCTAGAGTTAGCGGGAGATACGAGCAGTACTTC
many	TRBD1	TRBV7-2	TRBJ2-1	CASSLPDRVYEQFF	TGTGCCAGCAGCTTACCGGACAGGGTCTATGAGCAGTTCTTC
many	TRBD2	TRBV29-1	TRBJ2-4	CSVVLAGAKNIQYF	TGCAGCGTTGTACTAGCGGGGGCCAAAAACATTCAGTACTTC
NA	NA	TRBV27	TRBJ2-7	CASSLRGYHEQYF	TGTGCCAGCAGTTTGAGGGGGTACCACGAGCAGTACTTC
few	TRBD1	TRBV27	TRBJ1-2	CASSLDRTNYGYTF	TGTGCCAGCAGTTTGGACAGGACTAACTATGGCTACACCTTC
many	NA	TRBV5-1	TRBJ2-7	CASSLGFGSYEQYF	TGCGCCAGCAGCTTGGGGTTCGGATCCTACGAGCAGTACTTC
few	NA	TRBV11-1	TRBJ1-1	CASSLGDRMGAFF	TGTGCCAGCAGCTTAGGGGACCGAATGGGCGCTTTCTTT
NA	TRBD2	TRBV6-2/TRBV6-3	TRBJ2-7	CASSPILSGGYEQYF	TGTGCCAGCAGCCCTATCCTGTCGGGAGGGTACGAGCAGTACTTC
few	NA	TRBV20-1	TRBJ2-7	CSARDVGGAYYEQYF	TGCAGTGCTAGAGATGTGGGTGGCGCTTACTACGAGCAGTACTTC
NA	NA	TRBV7-9	TRBJ2-5	CASKRRVGETQYF	TGTGCCAGCAAAAGGAGGGTCGGGGAGACCCAGTACTTC
many	NA	TRBV10-3	TRBJ2-5	CAISGGQDFQETQYF	TGTGCCATCAGTGGAGGGCAGGACTTTCAAGAGACCCAGTACTTC
NA	TRBD2	TRBV4-1	TRBJ2-1	CASSQDGGRPYNEQFF	TGCGCCAGCAGCCAAGACGGCGGGAGGCCCTACAATGAGCAGTTCTTC
few	TRBD2	TRBV5-1	TRBJ2-7	CASSFSGGRMSYEQYF	TGCGCCAGCAGCTTTTCCGGGGGGAGGATGTCCTACGAGCAGTACTTC
NA	TRBD2	TRBV11-2	TRBJ2-3	CASSLIAGGVDTQYF	TGTGCCAGCAGCCTCATAGCGGGAGGGGTTGATACGCAGTATTTT
many	NA	TRBV2	TRBJ2-7	CASIRSVEQYF	TGTGCCAGCATCAGATCCGTCGAGCAGTACTTC
NA	NA	TRBV24-1	TRBJ2-1	CATSDPGHNNEQFF	TGTGCCACCAGTGACCCGGGACACAACAATGAGCAGTTCTTC
NA	NA	TRBV10-3	TRBJ2-7	CAIGKGGAEQYF	TGTGCCATCGGTAAGGGCGGGGCCGAGCAGTACTTC